These T cell receptor beta chains were read from a single sample in a study of vaccination and CD4 T cells after COVID-19. No antigens are known for them. TCRdb called the PCR reads again in MiXCR, with one record for every CDR3 protein. The sample records 8,500 to 10,000 distinct CDR3 sequences, around three fifths being singletons. Material for sequencing was CD4+ T cells from blood, cultured in vitro. These receptors all come from a human donor in good health. CDR3s include the opening cysteine and the closing phenylalanine or tryptophan. A D gene is named only where the DNA matches it firmly. Size tells how often a clone was seen (once, few, many) or the class of an expanded clone, and some rows leave it out.

>few|TRBV10-1|TRBJ1-1|NA
CASSERMNTEAFF
TGCGCCAGCAGTGAAAGAATGAACACTGAAGCTTTCTTT
>once|TRBV30|TRBJ2-3|TRBD1
CAWSVFVGRGQGRDTQYF
TGTGCCTGGAGTGTATTTGTGGGTCGAGGACAGGGCCGAGATACGCAGTATTTT
>few|TRBV6-2/TRBV6-3|TRBJ2-7|NA
CASRHGLHYGSEQYF
TGTGCCAGCAGACACGGCCTACACTATGGCTCCGAGCAGTACTTC
>NA|TRBV6-1|TRBJ1-5|NA
CASSEVSGRTQPQHF
TGTGCCAGCAGTGAAGTGTCGGGGCGTACTCAGCCCCAGCATTTT
>NA|TRBV20-1|TRBJ2-5|TRBD1
CSARGGGGGQGKETQYF
TGCAGTGCTAGAGGGGGGGGCGGCGGACAGGGGAAAGAGACCCAGTACTTC
>NA|TRBV6-1|TRBJ2-1|TRBD2
CASRKAGSSYNEQFF
TGTGCCAGCAGGAAAGCGGGGAGCTCCTACAATGAGCAGTTCTTC
>few|TRBV6-5|TRBJ1-2|TRBD1
CASSYGQGGYGYTF
TGTGCCAGCAGTTACGGCCAGGGGGGCTATGGCTACACCTTC
>NA|TRBV10-3|TRBJ1-6|NA
CAISEHGPLGSPLHF
TGTGCCATCAGTGAACATGGGCCGTTGGGGTCACCCCTCCACTTT
>few|TRBV19|TRBJ1-4|TRBD1
CASSIGTGLANEKLFF
TGTGCCAGTAGTATTGGGACAGGGTTGGCTAATGAAAAACTGTTTTTT
>few|TRBV10-2|TRBJ2-1|NA
CASSESQRSSYNEQFF
TGCGCCAGCAGTGAGTCTCAGCGGAGCTCCTACAATGAGCAGTTCTTC
>NA|TRBV20-1|TRBJ1-5|NA
CSAASGTQPQHF
TGCAGTGCCGCGTCGGGGACTCAGCCCCAGCATTTT
>NA|TRBV20-1|TRBJ2-5|NA
CSASSWDTYQETQYF
TGCAGTGCTAGTTCTTGGGACACCTACCAAGAGACCCAGTACTTC
>few|TRBV15|TRBJ1-1|TRBD1
CATSFDRGNTEAFF
TGTGCCACCAGCTTCGACAGGGGGAACACTGAAGCTTTCTTT
>NA|TRBV20-1|TRBJ1-4|NA
CSARDLTGFATNEKLFF
TGCAGTGCTAGGGACCTAACAGGGTTCGCAACTAATGAAAAACTGTTTTTT
>NA|TRBV27|TRBJ1-2|NA
CASSLSGGGGIGYTF
TGTGCCAGCAGTTTATCAGGCGGGGGCGGTATTGGCTACACCTTC
>few|TRBV11-2|TRBJ2-3|TRBD2
CASSFIRGADTQYF
TGTGCCAGCAGCTTTATTCGGGGGGCAGATACGCAGTATTTT
>NA|TRBV15|TRBJ1-1|NA
CATSDLLRGGTEAFF
TGTGCCACCAGCGACTTGCTGAGGGGGGGCACTGAAGCTTTCTTT
>NA|TRBV6-1|TRBJ2-1|NA
CASSTGLSYNEQFF
TGTGCCAGCAGTACGGGACTTTCCTACAATGAGCAGTTCTTC
>NA|TRBV6-2/TRBV6-3|TRBJ1-6|NA
CASTPVGGNSPLHF
TGTGCCAGCACCCCGGTGGGGGGCAACTCACCCCTCCACTTT
>NA|TRBV7-9|TRBJ2-5|TRBD2
CASSPGTSGRQETQYF
TGTGCCAGCAGCCCGGGGACTAGCGGACGCCAAGAGACCCAGTACTTC
>NA|TRBV12-3/TRBV12-4|TRBJ1-1|NA
CASSFRLNTEAFF
TGTGCCAGCAGTTTTCGGTTGAACACTGAAGCTTTCTTT
>once|TRBV20-1|TRBJ1-6|NA
CSARLAPGGGNSPLHF
TGCAGTGCTAGACTAGCTCCCGGGGGAGGTAATTCACCCCTCCACTTT
>few|TRBV6-2/TRBV6-3|TRBJ2-1|NA
CASSSRLGPRDEQFF
TGTGCCAGCAGTTCGCGACTCGGGCCCCGAGATGAGCAGTTCTTC
>NA|TRBV7-9|TRBJ2-7|TRBD2
CASSLAPTSGRVEQYF
TGTGCCAGCAGCTTAGCCCCGACTAGCGGGAGAGTCGAGCAGTACTTC
>NA|TRBV19|TRBJ2-2|NA
CASSQAPSNTGELFF
TGTGCCAGTAGTCAGGCTCCTTCGAACACCGGGGAGCTGTTTTTT
>NA|TRBV15|TRBJ1-6|NA
CATSSDSGSPLHF
TGTGCCACCAGCAGTGATAGTGGCTCACCCCTCCACTTT
>NA|TRBV11-3|TRBJ2-1|TRBD2
CASSYWTSGNEQFF
TGTGCCAGCAGCTATTGGACTAGCGGCAATGAGCAGTTCTTC
>NA|TRBV29-1|TRBJ2-1|NA
CSSNRRTSYNEQFF
TGCAGCTCGAATAGGAGGACTTCCTACAATGAGCAGTTCTTC
>large|TRBV11-2|TRBJ1-2|NA
CASSPVWQGYGYTF
TGTGCCAGCAGCCCAGTGTGGCAAGGCTATGGCTACACCTTC